This T cell receptor (beta chain) was sequenced during a study of a mutant IDH1 vaccine in newly diagnosed glioma. Background on the study: Vaccine dosing followed radiotherapy by 4-6 weeks, or accompanied temozolomide cycles. Study-wide results and limits: Pseudoprogression apparently lacked any relation to changes in top peripheral T cell clonotypes.

The table lists this clone with a count of one. Antigen unknown. Germline V gene data show CDR1 as SGHDT and CDR2 as YYEEEE. This CDR3 has 11 residues. The V end was cut by 4 bases, the J end by 3 bases, with 5 bases between. Sequencing used immunoSEQ multiplex PCR; TCRdb keeps in-frame clones, though not all of them. Of 30,000 to 35,000 clones in the sample, approximately 90% are singletons; the top ten hold about 12%. Time point reported: week 47, end of study. One vaccine dose held 300 ug of mutant IDH1 20-mer peptide and came with topical imiquimod. In weeks 1, 3, 5, 7, 11, 15, 19 and 23, patients were immunized, eight times in all. The donor cohort comprised cases of new WHO grade 3 or 4 IDH1-mutant, ATRX-lost astrocytoma.

Sequenced here: PBMCs, sampled from a glioma patient whose treatment included an IDH1 peptide vaccine. This receptor was identified in a woman aged 30 to 39 with glioma. V gene TRBV5-6 combines with J gene TRBJ2-7, with D unclear. The CDR3 sequence: CASSRNYEQYF. The CDR3 bases are TGTGCCAGCAGCCGAAACTACGAGCAGTACTTC.